This T cell receptor (beta chain) originates from a study of tumor-infiltrating lymphocytes in primary liver carcinoma. Study as a whole: Surgical resection was the treatment these patients received for primary liver carcinoma. Every sample contained roughly 3.65 to 8 million productive TCRbeta reads, and these numbers were similar from one tissue type to another. Stage T1-T3 N0M0 and a size of 4.2 to 10 cm characterized the tumors. Regarding the study as a whole: Tumor top-250-clone fractions significantly exceeded those of blood (p = 0.039).

The length of the CDR3 is 14 residues. The germline V and J ends were trimmed by 5 bases and 2 bases, with 10 bases remaining between them. Germline-derived CDR1 and CDR2 are SEHNR and FQNEAQ (reference sequence). This clonotype has a handful of counts. Antigen specificity is unknown. A primer in the constant region served to generate TCR beta cDNA from about 470 ng of total RNA. The TCR beta library was amplified through three nested multiplex PCR rounds in a modified ARM-PCR procedure. Each of the first two PCR rounds ran approximately 10 cycles with TRBV1-TRBV30 forward and C-beta reverse primers. MiXCR was run by TCRdb on the multiplex PCR reads, yielding one entry per CDR3 protein. This table has fewer than 350,000 distinct CDR3 sequences, 60% to 80% appearing once. The study extracted blood RNA from unsorted whole blood and also extracted germline DNA.

The rearrangement links TRBV7-9 to TRBJ1-3, with no clear D. The sample was peripheral blood. This TCR was sampled from a man between 35 and 55 years old with primary liver carcinoma and hepatitis B virus infection. The CDR3 region has the DNA TGTGCCAGCAGCCTTCTTGGTGCTGGAAACACCATATATTTT. Its protein product is CASSLLGAGNTIYF.